A selection of T cell receptor beta chains follows, all from one sample in a study of early T cells in non-severe SARS-CoV-2 infection. Using its own MiXCR run on the 5' RACE reads, TCRdb lists one record per CDR3 protein. This repertoire shows 80,000 to 95,000 distinct CDR3 sequences, about 15% found once; its top ten account for 4.5% to 6%. The sequencing here drew on whole blood, taken at baseline. The receptors derive from an adult who was a healthcare worker with PCR-confirmed SARS-CoV-2 infection or an uninfected control (not recorded which). CDR3s include the opening cysteine and the closing phenylalanine or tryptophan. A D gene is named only where the DNA matches it firmly. Some rows have no size entry. The others give once, few or many, or a class for an expanded clone.

CDR3aa,CDR3nt,j_gene,d_gene,v_gene,abundance,len
CASTLNRNEQFF,TGTGCCAGCACATTAAATCGGAATGAGCAGTTCTTC,TRBJ2-1,NA,TRBV12-3/TRBV12-4,few,12
CSEEAVQETQYF,TGCAGTGAAGAAGCGGTACAAGAGACCCAGTACTTC,TRBJ2-5,NA,TRBV20-1,NA,12
CSAASGTGANYGYTF,TGCAGTGCTGCCTCAGGAACAGGGGCCAATTATGGCTACACCTTC,TRBJ1-2,TRBD1,TRBV20-1,many,15
CSASIAGLYEQYF,TGCAGTGCTTCCATAGCGGGGCTCTACGAGCAGTACTTC,TRBJ2-7,TRBD2,TRBV20-1,NA,13
CASVAGVPDTQYF,TGTGCCAGCGTAGCGGGAGTCCCAGATACGCAGTATTTT,TRBJ2-3,TRBD2,TRBV7-9,few,13
CASSLSSPETQYF,TGTGCCAGCAGCTTATCCTCACCAGAGACCCAGTACTTC,TRBJ2-5,NA,TRBV11-2,NA,13
CASSPAGGQGTDSYEQYF,TGTGCCAGCAGCCCCGCCGGGGGACAGGGGACCGATTCATACGAGCAGTACTTC,TRBJ2-7,TRBD1,TRBV11-2,few,18
CSVETGGFDTEAFF,TGCAGCGTTGAGACAGGGGGGTTCGACACTGAAGCTTTCTTT,TRBJ1-1,TRBD1,TRBV29-1,NA,14
CSVLTGDGYTF,TGCAGCGTTCTGACAGGGGATGGCTACACCTTC,TRBJ1-2,TRBD1,TRBV29-1,NA,11
CASSPVAFATDTEAFF,TGTGCCAGCTCACCGGTCGCTTTCGCTACTGACACTGAAGCTTTCTTT,TRBJ1-1,NA,TRBV18,NA,16
CASSIQGRNSPLHF,TGTGCCAGTAGCATCCAGGGACGGAATTCACCCCTCCACTTT,TRBJ1-6,NA,TRBV19,few,14
CASSFRGTGGDDYEQYF,TGTGCCAGCAGTTTCAGGGGGACGGGAGGTGACGACTACGAGCAGTACTTC,TRBJ2-7,NA,TRBV28,NA,17
CSAMGRDSYYEQYF,TGCAGTGCCATGGGGAGGGACAGCTACTACGAGCAGTACTTC,TRBJ2-7,NA,TRBV20-1,NA,14